This T cell receptor (beta chain) was sequenced during a study of identical twins. With template switching, a universal primer site was added, and the cDNA carried unique molecular identifiers. Via MiXCR, TCRdb re-called the 5' RACE reads, giving one row per CDR3 protein. The sample lists about 700,000 distinct CDR3 sequences, under 9% occurring once. V gave up 2 bases and J gave up 7 bases, with 15 bases separating them. Germline V lookup: CDR1 DFQATT, CDR2 SNEGSKA (reference sequence). CDR3 length: 14 residues. These data were also reused for a study on yellow fever vaccine responses in identical twins.

Input material: PBMCs. This rearrangement joins TRBV20-1 to TRBJ2-1; D tentatively reads TRBD1 or TRBD2 (5 bases each). This TCR was sampled from a woman under 30 in good health. The CDR3 spells CSARRVGAINEQFF. CDR3 DNA sequence: TGCAGTGCTAGACGGGTCGGGGCAATTAATGAGCAGTTCTTC.